This is a list of T cell receptor beta chains from one sample in a study of CD8+ T cells in alopecia areata. TCRdb keeps only in-frame clones here, not all; method: immunoSEQ multiplex PCR. The repertoire has nearly 200,000 clones, about 62% of them found once; the top ten carry 5.5%. This material consisted of CD4+ T cells sorted from blood, taken at week 24, from a patient treated with tofacitinib. The receptors derive from a human donor with alopecia areata. CDR3s include the opening cysteine and the closing phenylalanine or tryptophan. The D gene is left open where the match is weak. Size is omitted from some rows. Given values are once, few, many or a class for expanded clones.

V,size,J,D,length,CDR3,DNA
TRBV5-1,.,TRBJ2-7,.,14,CASSFGLPGHEQYF,TGCGCCAGCAGCTTCGGACTCCCGGGACACGAGCAGTACTTC
TRBV28,few,TRBJ2-2,TRBD1,16,CASSAIDRVGTGELFF,TGTGCCAGCAGTGCTATTGACAGGGTCGGCACCGGGGAGCTGTTTTTT
TRBV2,few,TRBJ1-5,.,14,CASSARDTGQPQHF,TGTGCCAGCAGTGCCCGGGACACTGGGCAGCCCCAGCATTTT
TRBV10-3,.,TRBJ2-3,.,13,CAISVQGTDTQYF,TGTGCCATCAGTGTACAGGGCACAGATACGCAGTATTTT
TRBV5-6,.,TRBJ2-5,.,14,CASSGPLRQETQYF,TGTGCCAGCAGTGGACCCCTACGTCAAGAGACCCAGTACTTC
TRBV2,.,TRBJ2-7,.,14,CASSRDRELYEQYF,TGTGCCAGCAGTCGGGACCGGGAACTTTACGAGCAGTACTTC
TRBV18,.,TRBJ2-5,.,12,CASSPGTETQYF,TGTGCCAGCTCACCAGGAACCGAGACCCAGTACTTC
TRBV7-9,.,TRBJ2-5,.,14,CASSLDSIQETQYF,TGTGCCAGCAGCTTAGATAGTATCCAAGAGACCCAGTACTTC
TRBV6-5,.,TRBJ2-7,.,13,CASSYRDTYEQYF,TGTGCCAGCAGTTACCGGGACACCTACGAGCAGTACTTC
TRBV21-1,.,TRBJ1-1,.,11,CASSKAAEAFF,TGTGCCAGCAGCAAAGCCGCTGAAGCTTTCTTT
TRBV5-1,.,TRBJ2-2,TRBD2,16,CASSSGGAPNTGELFF,TGCGCCAGCAGCTCCGGGGGGGCGCCGAACACCGGGGAGCTGTTTTTT
TRBV30,.,TRBJ2-7,TRBD2,15,CAWTRLAGAVGEQYF,TGTGCCTGGACTCGACTAGCGGGAGCGGTCGGCGAGCAGTACTTC
TRBV5-4,.,TRBJ2-3,.,13,CASSLAGTDTQYF,TGTGCCAGCAGCTTGGCCGGGACAGATACGCAGTATTTT